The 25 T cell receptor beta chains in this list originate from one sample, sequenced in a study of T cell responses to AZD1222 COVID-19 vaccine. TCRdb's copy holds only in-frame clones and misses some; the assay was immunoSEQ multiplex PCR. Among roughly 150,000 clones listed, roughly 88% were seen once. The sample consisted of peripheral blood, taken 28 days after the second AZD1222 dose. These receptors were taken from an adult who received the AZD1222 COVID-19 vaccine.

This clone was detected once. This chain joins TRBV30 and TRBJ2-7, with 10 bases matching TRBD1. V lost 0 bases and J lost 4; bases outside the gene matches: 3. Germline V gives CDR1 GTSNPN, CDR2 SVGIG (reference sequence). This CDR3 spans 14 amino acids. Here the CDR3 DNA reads TGTGCCTGGAGTGTCGGGGACAGGGGTTACGAGCAGTACTTC. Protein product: CAWSVGDRGYEQYF.

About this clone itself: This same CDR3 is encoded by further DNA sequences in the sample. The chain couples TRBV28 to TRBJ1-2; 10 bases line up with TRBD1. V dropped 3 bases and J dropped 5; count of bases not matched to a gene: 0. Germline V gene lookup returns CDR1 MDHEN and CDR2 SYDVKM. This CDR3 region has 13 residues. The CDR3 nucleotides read TGTGCCAGCAGTTTGGGACAGGGGTATGGCTACACCTTC. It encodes CASSLGQGYGYTF.

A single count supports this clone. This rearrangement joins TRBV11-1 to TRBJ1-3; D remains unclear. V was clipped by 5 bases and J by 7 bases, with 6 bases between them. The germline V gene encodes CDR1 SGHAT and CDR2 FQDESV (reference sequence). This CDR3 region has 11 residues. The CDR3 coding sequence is TGTGCCAGCAGCCTTGACAACACCATATATTTT. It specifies CASSLDNTIYF.

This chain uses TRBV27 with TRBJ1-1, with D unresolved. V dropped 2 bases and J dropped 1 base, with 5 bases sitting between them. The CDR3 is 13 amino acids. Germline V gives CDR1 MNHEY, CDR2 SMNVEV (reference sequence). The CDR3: CASSLPGNTEAFF. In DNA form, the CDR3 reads TGTGCCAGCAGTTTACCGGGGAACACTGAAGCTTTCTTT.

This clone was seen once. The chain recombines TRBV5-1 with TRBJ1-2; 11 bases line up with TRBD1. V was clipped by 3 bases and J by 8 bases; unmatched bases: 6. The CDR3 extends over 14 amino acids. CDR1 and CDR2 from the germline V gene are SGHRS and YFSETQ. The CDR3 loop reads CASSSGTGGTGYTF. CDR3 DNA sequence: TGCGCCAGCAGCTCCGGGACAGGGGGTACCGGCTACACCTTC.

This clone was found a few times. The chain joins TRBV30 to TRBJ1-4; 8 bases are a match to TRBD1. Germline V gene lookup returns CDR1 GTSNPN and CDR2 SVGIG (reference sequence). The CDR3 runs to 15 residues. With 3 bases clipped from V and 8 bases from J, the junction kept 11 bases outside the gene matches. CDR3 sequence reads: CAWSAGQGNGEKLFF. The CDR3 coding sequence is TGTGCCTGGAGCGCCGGACAGGGCAATGGAGAAAAACTGTTTTTT.

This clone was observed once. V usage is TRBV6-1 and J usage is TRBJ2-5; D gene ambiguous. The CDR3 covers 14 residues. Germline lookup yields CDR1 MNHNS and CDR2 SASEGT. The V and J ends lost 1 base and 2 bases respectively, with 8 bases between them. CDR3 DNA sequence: TGTGCCAGCAGTGAAGGGTTCGTACAAGAGACCCAGTACTTC. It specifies CASSEGFVQETQYF.

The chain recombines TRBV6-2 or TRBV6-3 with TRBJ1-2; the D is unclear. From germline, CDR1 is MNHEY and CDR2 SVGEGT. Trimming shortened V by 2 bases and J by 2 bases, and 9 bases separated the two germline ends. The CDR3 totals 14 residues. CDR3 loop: CASSYRGRNYGYTF. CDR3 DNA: TGTGCCAGCAGTTACCGAGGACGGAACTATGGCTACACCTTC.

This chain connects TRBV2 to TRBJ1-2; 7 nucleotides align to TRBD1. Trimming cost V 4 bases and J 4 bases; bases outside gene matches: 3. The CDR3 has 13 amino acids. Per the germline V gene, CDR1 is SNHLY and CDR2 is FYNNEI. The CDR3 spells CASSVTGTYGYTF. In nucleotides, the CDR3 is TGTGCCAGCAGTGTGACAGGGACCTATGGCTACACCTTC. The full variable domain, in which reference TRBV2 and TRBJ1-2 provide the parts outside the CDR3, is EPEVTQTPSHQVTQMGQEVILRCVPISNHLYFYWYRQILGQKVEFLVSFYNNEISEKSEIFDDQFSVERPDGSNFTLKIRSTKLEDSAMYFCASSVTGTYGYTFGSGTRLTVV.

The CDR3 here is CASSLGTGNVEQYF. CDR3 in DNA: TGTGCCAGCAGTCTAGGGACAGGGAACGTCGAGCAGTACTTC. The chain is built from TRBV6-5 and TRBJ2-7, with 9 bases aligning to TRBD1. V shed 5 bases and J 6 bases; nucleotides not matched to a gene: 8. Germline values: CDR1 MNHEY, CDR2 SVGAGI. CDR3 size: 14 residues.

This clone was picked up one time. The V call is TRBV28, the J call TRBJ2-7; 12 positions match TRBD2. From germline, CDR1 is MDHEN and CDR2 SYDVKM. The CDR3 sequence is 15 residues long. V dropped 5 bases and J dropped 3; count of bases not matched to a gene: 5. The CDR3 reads CASSTSGGPIYEQYF. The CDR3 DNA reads TGTGCCAGCAGTACTAGCGGGGGGCCGATCTACGAGCAGTACTTC.

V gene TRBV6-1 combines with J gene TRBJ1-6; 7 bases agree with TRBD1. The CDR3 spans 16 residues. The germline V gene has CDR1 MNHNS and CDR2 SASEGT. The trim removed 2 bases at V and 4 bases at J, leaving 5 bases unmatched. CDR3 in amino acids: CASSELGTVYNSPLHF. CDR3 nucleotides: TGTGCCAGCAGTGAACTCGGGACAGTTTATAATTCACCCCTCCACTTT.

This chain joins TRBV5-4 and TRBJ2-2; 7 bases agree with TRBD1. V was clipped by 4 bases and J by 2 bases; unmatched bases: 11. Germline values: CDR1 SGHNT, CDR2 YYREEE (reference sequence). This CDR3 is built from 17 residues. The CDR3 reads CASSRGYRDSNTGELFF. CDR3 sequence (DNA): TGTGCCAGCAGCCGTGGGTACCGGGACAGTAACACCGGGGAGCTGTTTTTT.

Here the CDR3 reads CASRLSAGSSYNEQFF. The DNA for the CDR3 is TGTGCCAGTAGGCTATCAGCGGGGAGCTCCTACAATGAGCAGTTCTTC. The V and J genes are TRBV19 and TRBJ2-1; 7 bases match TRBD2. CDR1 and CDR2 from the germline V gene are LNHDA and SQIVND (reference sequence). This CDR3 is 16 amino acids long. Germline trimming cut 6 bases from V and 0 bases from J; bases unmatched to any gene: 8. Complete variable domain (other parts from reference TRBV19 and TRBJ2-1): DGGITQSPKYLFRKEGQNVTLSCEQNLNHDAMYWYRQDPGQGLRLIYYSQIVNDFQKGDIAEGYSVSREKKESFPLTVTSAQKNPTAFYLCASRLSAGSSYNEQFFGPGTRLTVL.

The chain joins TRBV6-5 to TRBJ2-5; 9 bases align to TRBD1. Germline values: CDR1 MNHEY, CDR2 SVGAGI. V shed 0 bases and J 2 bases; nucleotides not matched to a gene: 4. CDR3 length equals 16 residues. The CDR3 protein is CASSYSYRGRQETQYF. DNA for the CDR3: TGTGCCAGCAGTTACTCGTACAGGGGGCGGCAAGAGACCCAGTACTTC.

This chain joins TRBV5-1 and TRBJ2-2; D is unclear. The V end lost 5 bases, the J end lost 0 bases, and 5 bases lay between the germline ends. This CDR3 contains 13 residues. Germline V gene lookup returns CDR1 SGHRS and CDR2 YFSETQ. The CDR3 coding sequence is TGCGCCAGCAGGGCCCCGAACACCGGGGAGCTGTTTTTT. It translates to CASRAPNTGELFF.

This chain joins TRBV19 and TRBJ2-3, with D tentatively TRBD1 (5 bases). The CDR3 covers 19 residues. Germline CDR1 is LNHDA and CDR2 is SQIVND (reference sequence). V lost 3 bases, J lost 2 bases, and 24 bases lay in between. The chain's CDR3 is CASSMGQVILLPHTDTQYF. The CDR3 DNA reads TGTGCCAGTAGTATGGGGCAGGTCATCCTACTTCCCCACACAGATACGCAGTATTTT.

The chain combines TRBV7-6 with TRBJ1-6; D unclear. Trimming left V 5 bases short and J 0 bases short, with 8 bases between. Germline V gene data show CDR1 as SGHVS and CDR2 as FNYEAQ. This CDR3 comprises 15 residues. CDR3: CASSQRSSYNSPLHF. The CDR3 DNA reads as TGTGCCAGCAGCCAGAGAAGCTCCTATAATTCACCCCTCCACTTT.

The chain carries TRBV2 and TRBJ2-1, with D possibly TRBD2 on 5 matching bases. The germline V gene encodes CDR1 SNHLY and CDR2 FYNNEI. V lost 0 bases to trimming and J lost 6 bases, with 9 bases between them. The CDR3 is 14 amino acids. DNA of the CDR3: TGTGCCAGCAGTGAAGCGCTAACTAGCAATGAGCAGTTCTTC. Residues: CASSEALTSNEQFF.

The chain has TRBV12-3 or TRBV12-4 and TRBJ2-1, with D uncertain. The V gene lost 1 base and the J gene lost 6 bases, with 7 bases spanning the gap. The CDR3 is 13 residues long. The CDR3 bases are TGTGCCAGCAGTTTAGGGTGGTCCAATGAGCAGTTCTTC. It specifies CASSLGWSNEQFF.

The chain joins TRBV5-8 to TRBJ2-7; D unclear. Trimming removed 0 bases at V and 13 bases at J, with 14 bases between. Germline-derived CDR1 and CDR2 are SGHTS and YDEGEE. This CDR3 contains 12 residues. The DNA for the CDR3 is TGTGCCAGCAGCTTGGTTCCGAACCTATTCTACTTC. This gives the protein CASSLVPNLFYF.

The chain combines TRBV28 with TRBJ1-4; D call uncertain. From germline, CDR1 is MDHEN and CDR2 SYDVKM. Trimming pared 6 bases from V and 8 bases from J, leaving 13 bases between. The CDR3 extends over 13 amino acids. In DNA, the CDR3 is TGTGCCAGCAGCTCCACTATAGAAGAAAAACTGTTTTTT. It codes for CASSSTIEEKLFF.

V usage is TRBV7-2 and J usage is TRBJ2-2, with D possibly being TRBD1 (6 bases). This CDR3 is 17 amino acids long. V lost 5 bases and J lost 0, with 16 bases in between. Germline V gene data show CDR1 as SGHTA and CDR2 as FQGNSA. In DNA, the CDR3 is TGTGCCAGCAGCCCTGCGAGGGGACAACCGAACACCGGGGAGCTGTTTTTT. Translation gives CASSPARGQPNTGELFF.

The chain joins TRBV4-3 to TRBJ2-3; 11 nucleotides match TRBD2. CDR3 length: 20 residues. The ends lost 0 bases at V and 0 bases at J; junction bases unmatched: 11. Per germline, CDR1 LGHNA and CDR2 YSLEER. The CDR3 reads CASSQEYDLGLAESTDTQYF. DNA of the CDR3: TGCGCCAGCAGCCAAGAATATGATTTGGGACTAGCGGAAAGCACAGATACGCAGTATTTT.

The CDR3 DNA sequence: TGTGCCAGCAGCTTGGGCCATAGCTACGAGCAGTACTTC. It codes for CASSLGHSYEQYF. The gene calls are TRBV7-2 and TRBJ2-7, with D unresolved. The germline V gene has CDR1 SGHTA and CDR2 FQGNSA. V was clipped by 3 bases and J by 3 bases, with 9 bases between them. The CDR3 covers 13 residues.